The clone carrying this T cell receptor (beta chain) was observed at least ten times. What it binds is unknown. The record originates from a study of identical twins. Study-wide results and limits: Models underpredicted monozygotic twin sharing of out-of-frame TCR alpha.

MiXCR was run by TCRdb on the 5' RACE reads, yielding one entry per CDR3 protein. The sample contains 650,000 to 800,000 distinct CDR3 sequences, around 8.3% of which appear only once. Trimming left V 2 bases short and J 7 bases short, with 15 bases between. The CDR3 consists of 15 residues. All donors were healthy Caucasians. The data also belong to a second study, concerning yellow fever vaccine responses in identical twins. As that report states: Each twin's T cell response to the vaccine was reported to look partly convergent and partly personalized.

The material sequenced was PBMCs. This chain joins TRBV12-3 or TRBV12-4 and TRBJ2-1; D is unclear. This TCR derives from a woman under 30 in good health. The CDR3 DNA follows: TGTGCCAGCAGTTTAAAAGCAGGAACTTCTAATGAGCAGTTCTTC. This gives the protein CASSLKAGTSNEQFF.